This TCR beta chain emerged from a study of T cell repertoires in ileal Crohn's disease. Overall study context: At surgery, 35% to 40% of patients smoked, with median disease duration roughly 8.3 years.

Germline assignment: CDR1 SGHNT and CDR2 YENEEA. The junction had 5 bases not matched to a gene; V was cut back by 5 bases and J by 7 bases. The CDR3 totals 14 residues. Time point meaning: neoterminal ileum biopsy at postoperative endoscopy, about 6 months after surgery. Method: immunoSEQ multiplex PCR; TCRdb's copy keeps in-frame clones and lacks some. The table includes 4,500 to 6,000 clones, roughly two thirds detected once. The sequencing input was ileal tissue. The V and J genes are TRBV11-3 and TRBJ1-2, with 12 bases that match TRBD1. This sequence originates from an adult with Crohn's disease. The CDR3 region is CASSPGQGALGYTF. As DNA, the CDR3 is TGTGCCAGCAGCCCGGGACAGGGGGCGCTTGGCTACACCTTC.